Listed below are T cell receptor beta chains from one sample, sequenced in a study of a mutant IDH1 vaccine in newly diagnosed glioma. Profiled with immunoSEQ multiplex PCR; TCRdb holds only in-frame clones, not every one. The sample gives 40,000 or so clones, 60% to 80% of which show up once; 7% to 10% is in the top ten. Specimen: PBMCs, collected from a glioma patient treated with radiotherapy, temozolomide or both. Receptors were obtained from a man in his forties or fifties with glioma. Some clones in this sample may be carry-over from other donors' samples. CDR3s leave out the opening cysteine and the closing phenylalanine or tryptophan. The order of the fields is clone size, CDR3 length, J gene, V gene, CDR3 protein. Expanded clones are given a class, and other clones once, few, many or no size at all.

NA 13 TRBJ2-7 TRBV10-2 ASSEGTGVSYEQY
NA 13 TRBJ2-2 TRBV5-1 ASSPGTGGAGELF
NA 11 TRBJ1-4 TRBV2 ATRRGPNEKLF
NA 16 TRBJ1-3 TRBV4-2 ASSQDRRQGALGNTIY
NA 12 TRBJ1-2 TRBV10-3 AISEWGQNYGYT
NA 14 TRBJ2-3 TRBV12-5 ASGNPLGADTDTQY
NA 17 TRBJ2-3 TRBV5-1 ASSLGLAGANLGTDTQY
once 11 TRBJ1-1 TRBV7-8 ASSSGRNTEAF
NA 12 TRBJ2-2 TRBV2 ASSEQGNTGELF
few 13 TRBJ2-1 TRBV5-4 ASSRGDRDYNEQF
NA 14 TRBJ2-2 TRBV6-1 ASSASGTGNTGELF
NA 13 TRBJ1-4 TRBV9 ASNVGGTVNEKLF
NA 11 TRBJ1-4 TRBV19 ASSPRSPGILF
once 14 TRBJ1-1 TRBV11-3 ASSPSFGAPNTEAF
NA 12 TRBJ2-1 TRBV5-1 ASSPLAGGDEQF
NA 11 TRBJ2-7 TRBV19 ASRRIRWGEQY
NA 12 TRBJ1-1 TRBV5-6 ASSPGVENTEAF
NA 14 TRBJ1-5 TRBV27 ASSLYWGSSNQPQH
NA 12 TRBJ2-5 TRBV5-6 ASSLLSYQETQY
NA 10 TRBJ2-1 TRBV2 ASSLGTEEQF
once 14 TRBJ1-3 TRBV4-1 ASSHAQGSAGNTIY
few 12 TRBJ1-4 TRBV7-2 ASRQQGFAEKLF
NA 12 TRBJ2-1 TRBV6-1 ASRGSGGRLEQF
NA 13 TRBJ2-7 TRBV4-1 ASSTITGTVFRQY
NA 12 TRBJ1-5 TRBV6-1 ASSEGQGRKPQH
once 11 TRBJ2-3 TRBV9 ASSVVFTDTQY
NA 11 TRBJ1-4 TRBV7-2 ASSPGQREKLF
few 13 TRBJ2-2 TRBV5-1 ASTGEQGSNGELF
NA 12 TRBJ2-7 TRBV7-8 ASSLRTRWGEQY
NA 11 TRBJ1-1 TRBV27 ASSLSMSAETF
NA 13 TRBJ1-3 TRBV4-1 ASSHPTAFGNTIY
NA 12 TRBJ1-6 TRBV28 ASSLGQENSPLH
NA 12 TRBJ2-1 TRBV9 ASSVVGSYNEQF
NA 13 TRBJ1-5 TRBV18 ASTVNQGANQPQH
NA 15 TRBJ2-7 TRBV4-1 ASSPTRVAGAPYEQY
few 14 TRBJ1-5 TRBV4-2 ASSPGTEDSNQPQH
NA 12 TRBJ1-5 TRBV6-1 ASTMPVGHQPQH
NA 15 TRBJ1-1 TRBV5-1 ASSSAPGGEMNTEAF
NA 13 TRBJ1-2 TRBV6-5 ASTQTRQGHYGYT
NA 14 TRBJ2-1 TRBV6-5 ASSYVGTSKNDEQF
NA 14 TRBJ1-6 TRBV6-5 ASSYKGRISNSPLH
NA 14 TRBJ2-1 TRBV11-2 ASSPRGDSSYNEQF
few 15 TRBJ2-1 TRBV4-1 ASSQVRLMTGYNEQF
NA 13 TRBJ2-4 TRBV30 AWTLGGGGKNIQY
few 12 TRBJ1-2 TRBV6-1 ASSEGTGVYGYT
NA 12 TRBJ1-1 TRBV5-1 ASSLEGTGSSAF